This record looks at one T cell receptor (beta chain) sequence and its context. Original processing notes: How many nucleated cells were present was estimated from reference gene primer amplification. TCRdb's table, derived via immunoSEQ multiplex PCR, lists solely in-frame clones and lacks some. The V and J calls and clone size were taken over from that table, and D and trimming were inferred from the DNA. The repertoire consists of 250,000 to 300,000 clones, with less than 85% occurring once and the leading ten covering about 4.9%. The germline CDR1 and CDR2 sequences are SGDLS and YYNGEE. Trimming pared 1 base from V and 5 bases from J, leaving 13 bases between. The CDR3 is made up of 15 amino acids. The sample originates from a study of blood T cell repertoires in COVID-19. The overall study: Collection of acute and convalescent COVID-19 samples took place in the United States, Italy and Spain. In each case, the material was cDNA or gDNA derived from T cells, B-cell-depleted T cells, or PBMCs.

This sequence joins TRBV9 and TRBJ2-1; D not resolved. Specimen: peripheral blood. The receptor comes from a man in his fifties or sixties who had recovered from COVID-19. Here the CDR3 DNA reads TGTGCCAGCAGCGTATCACCCACCCGGGACAATGAGCAGTTCTTC. It specifies CASSVSPTRDNEQFF.